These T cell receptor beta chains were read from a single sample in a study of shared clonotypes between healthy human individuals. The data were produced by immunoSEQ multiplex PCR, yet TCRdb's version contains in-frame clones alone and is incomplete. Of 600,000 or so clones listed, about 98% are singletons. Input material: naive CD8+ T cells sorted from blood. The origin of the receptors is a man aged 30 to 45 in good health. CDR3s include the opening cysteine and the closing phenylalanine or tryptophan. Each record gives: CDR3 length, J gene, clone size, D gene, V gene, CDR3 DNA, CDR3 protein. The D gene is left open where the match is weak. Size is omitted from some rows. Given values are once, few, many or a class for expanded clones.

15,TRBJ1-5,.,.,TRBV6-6,TGTGCCAGCAGTTACTCGATTCAGGGGAATCAGCCCCAGCATTTT,CASSYSIQGNQPQHF
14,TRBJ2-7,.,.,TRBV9,TGTGCCAGCAGCGCAGGGGCCAGCGGCTACGAGCAGTACTTC,CASSAGASGYEQYF
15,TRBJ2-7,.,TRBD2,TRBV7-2,TGTGCCAGCAGCAGACTAGCGGGAGGAAGGCTCGAGCAGTACTTC,CASSRLAGGRLEQYF
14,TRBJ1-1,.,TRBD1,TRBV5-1,TGCGCCAGCAGCTTACAGGGGACGAACACTGAAGCTTTCTTT,CASSLQGTNTEAFF
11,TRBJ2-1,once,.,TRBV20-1,TGCAGTGCCCTACTGGCTAGCTATGAGTTCTTC,CSALLASYEFF
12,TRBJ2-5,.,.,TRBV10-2,TGCGCCAGCAGTGATTGGGGCGAGACCCAGTACTTC,CASSDWGETQYF
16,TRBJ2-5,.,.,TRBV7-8,TGTGCCAGCAGCTTTCCAGAGATCGAGGGCGAGGAGACCCAGTACTTC,CASSFPEIEGEETQYF
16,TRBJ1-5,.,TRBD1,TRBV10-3,TGTGCCATCAGTGAGTGGCAGGGGGCGCCGGATCAGCCCCAGCATTTT,CAISEWQGAPDQPQHF
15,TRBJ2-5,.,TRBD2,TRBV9,TGTGCCAGCAGCGTAGACGGGAGGGGGCAAGAGACCCAGTACTTC,CASSVDGRGQETQYF
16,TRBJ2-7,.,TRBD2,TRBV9,TGTGCCAGCAGCGTAGAAGGACTAGCGGGACCTTACGAGCAGTACTTC,CASSVEGLAGPYEQYF
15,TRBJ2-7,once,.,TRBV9,TGTGCCAGCAGCGTAGCGGGAGCGGTACCCTACGAGCAGTACTTC,CASSVAGAVPYEQYF
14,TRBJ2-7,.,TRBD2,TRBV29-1,TGCAGCGTTGAGATATCTAGCGGGACCTACGAGCAGTACTTC,CSVEISSGTYEQYF
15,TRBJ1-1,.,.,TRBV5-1,TGCGCCAGCAGCTTGGCCATTGGAGGACAAACTGAAGCTTTCTTT,CASSLAIGGQTEAFF
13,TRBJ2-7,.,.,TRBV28,TGTGCCAGCAGGGGACTTGTCTCCTACGAGCAGTACTTC,CASRGLVSYEQYF
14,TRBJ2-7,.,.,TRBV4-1,TGCGCCAGCAGCCATGCCCTTGGGGACTACGAGCAGTACTTC,CASSHALGDYEQYF
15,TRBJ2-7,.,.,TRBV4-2,TGTGCCAGCAGCCAAGCGTACTCCCCGGCCTACGAGCAGTACTTC,CASSQAYSPAYEQYF
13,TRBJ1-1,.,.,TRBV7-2,TGTGCCAGCAGCTTAACGGGGACCACTGAAGCTTTCTTT,CASSLTGTTEAFF
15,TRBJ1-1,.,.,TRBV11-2,TGTGCCAGCAGCTTAGAGTCACTATCGGACACTGAAGCTTTCTTT,CASSLESLSDTEAFF
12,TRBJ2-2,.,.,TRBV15,TGTGCCACCCCTACTAGCACCGGGGAGCTGTTTTTT,CATPTSTGELFF
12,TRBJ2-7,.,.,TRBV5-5,TGTGCCAGCAGCTTTGGCTTGCGGGAGCAGTACTTC,CASSFGLREQYF
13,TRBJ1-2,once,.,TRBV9,TGTGCCTCCCATGGGGGACAAAACTATGGCTACACCTTC,CASHGGQNYGYTF
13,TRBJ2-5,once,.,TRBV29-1,TGCAGCGTTGATCAGGACACCGTAGAGACCCAGTACTTC,CSVDQDTVETQYF
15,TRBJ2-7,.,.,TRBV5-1,TGCGCCAGCAGCTTGGTGGCGGCCGGCTCCTACGAGCAGTACTTC,CASSLVAAGSYEQYF
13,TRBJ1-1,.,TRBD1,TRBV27,TGTGCCAGCAGCTGGACAGGCCAAGGTGAAGCTTTCTTT,CASSWTGQGEAFF
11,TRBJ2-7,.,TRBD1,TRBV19,TGTGCCAGTGGGGACAGCCACGAGCAGTACTTC,CASGDSHEQYF
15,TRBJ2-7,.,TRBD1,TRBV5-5,TGTGCCAGCACTCCCGCCGGGACAGGGCTCTACGAGCAGTACTTC,CASTPAGTGLYEQYF
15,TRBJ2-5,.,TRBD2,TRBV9,TGTGCCACCTCGTCCGGGACTAGCGGCCAAGAGACCCAGTACTTC,CATSSGTSGQETQYF